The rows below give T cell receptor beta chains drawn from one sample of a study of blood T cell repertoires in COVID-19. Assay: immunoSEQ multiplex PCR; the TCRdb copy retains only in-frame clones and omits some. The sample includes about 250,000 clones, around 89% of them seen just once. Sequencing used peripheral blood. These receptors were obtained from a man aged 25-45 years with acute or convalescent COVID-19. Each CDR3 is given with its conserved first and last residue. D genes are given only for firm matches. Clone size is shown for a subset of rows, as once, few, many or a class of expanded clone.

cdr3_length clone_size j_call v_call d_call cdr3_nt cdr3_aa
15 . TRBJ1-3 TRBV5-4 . TGTGCCAGCAGCGGGGACACCGGCGTTTTGGACACCATATATTTT CASSGDTGVLDTIYF
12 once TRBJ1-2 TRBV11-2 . TGTGCCAGCAGCTTAGGAGGGAACGGCTACACCTTC CASSLGGNGYTF
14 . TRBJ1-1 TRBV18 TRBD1 TGTGCCAGCTCGCGGGGACAGGGAGGGGCTGAAGCTTTCTTT CASSRGQGGAEAFF
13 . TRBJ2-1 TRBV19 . TGTGCCAGTAGTACCCCCTGGCTTCCTGAGCAGTTCTTC CASSTPWLPEQFF
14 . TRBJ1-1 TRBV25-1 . TGTGCCAGCAGGCGGCAGGGAAATGAGGCTGAAGCTTTCTTT CASRRQGNEAEAFF
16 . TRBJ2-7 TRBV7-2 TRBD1 TGTGCCAGCAGAGGACTCCGGGACAGGGGCTATCGTGAGCAGTACTTC CASRGLRDRGYREQYF
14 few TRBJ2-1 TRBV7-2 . TGTGCCAGCAGCTCAGGGGACTCCTACAATGAGCAGTTCTTC CASSSGDSYNEQFF
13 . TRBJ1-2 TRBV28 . TGTGCCAGCAGCAGCGAGTGGGTCTATGGCTACACCTTC CASSSEWVYGYTF
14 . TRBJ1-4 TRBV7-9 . TGTGCCAGCAGCTTAGTTGGGGCCAATGAAAAACTGTTTTTT CASSLVGANEKLFF
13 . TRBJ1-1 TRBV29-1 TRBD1 TGCAGCGTGGGGGCAGGGGGATACACTGAAGCTTTCTTT CSVGAGGYTEAFF
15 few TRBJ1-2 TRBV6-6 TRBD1 TGTGCCAGCAGCCGAGGCGACAGGGGGCAGGATGGCTACACCTTC CASSRGDRGQDGYTF